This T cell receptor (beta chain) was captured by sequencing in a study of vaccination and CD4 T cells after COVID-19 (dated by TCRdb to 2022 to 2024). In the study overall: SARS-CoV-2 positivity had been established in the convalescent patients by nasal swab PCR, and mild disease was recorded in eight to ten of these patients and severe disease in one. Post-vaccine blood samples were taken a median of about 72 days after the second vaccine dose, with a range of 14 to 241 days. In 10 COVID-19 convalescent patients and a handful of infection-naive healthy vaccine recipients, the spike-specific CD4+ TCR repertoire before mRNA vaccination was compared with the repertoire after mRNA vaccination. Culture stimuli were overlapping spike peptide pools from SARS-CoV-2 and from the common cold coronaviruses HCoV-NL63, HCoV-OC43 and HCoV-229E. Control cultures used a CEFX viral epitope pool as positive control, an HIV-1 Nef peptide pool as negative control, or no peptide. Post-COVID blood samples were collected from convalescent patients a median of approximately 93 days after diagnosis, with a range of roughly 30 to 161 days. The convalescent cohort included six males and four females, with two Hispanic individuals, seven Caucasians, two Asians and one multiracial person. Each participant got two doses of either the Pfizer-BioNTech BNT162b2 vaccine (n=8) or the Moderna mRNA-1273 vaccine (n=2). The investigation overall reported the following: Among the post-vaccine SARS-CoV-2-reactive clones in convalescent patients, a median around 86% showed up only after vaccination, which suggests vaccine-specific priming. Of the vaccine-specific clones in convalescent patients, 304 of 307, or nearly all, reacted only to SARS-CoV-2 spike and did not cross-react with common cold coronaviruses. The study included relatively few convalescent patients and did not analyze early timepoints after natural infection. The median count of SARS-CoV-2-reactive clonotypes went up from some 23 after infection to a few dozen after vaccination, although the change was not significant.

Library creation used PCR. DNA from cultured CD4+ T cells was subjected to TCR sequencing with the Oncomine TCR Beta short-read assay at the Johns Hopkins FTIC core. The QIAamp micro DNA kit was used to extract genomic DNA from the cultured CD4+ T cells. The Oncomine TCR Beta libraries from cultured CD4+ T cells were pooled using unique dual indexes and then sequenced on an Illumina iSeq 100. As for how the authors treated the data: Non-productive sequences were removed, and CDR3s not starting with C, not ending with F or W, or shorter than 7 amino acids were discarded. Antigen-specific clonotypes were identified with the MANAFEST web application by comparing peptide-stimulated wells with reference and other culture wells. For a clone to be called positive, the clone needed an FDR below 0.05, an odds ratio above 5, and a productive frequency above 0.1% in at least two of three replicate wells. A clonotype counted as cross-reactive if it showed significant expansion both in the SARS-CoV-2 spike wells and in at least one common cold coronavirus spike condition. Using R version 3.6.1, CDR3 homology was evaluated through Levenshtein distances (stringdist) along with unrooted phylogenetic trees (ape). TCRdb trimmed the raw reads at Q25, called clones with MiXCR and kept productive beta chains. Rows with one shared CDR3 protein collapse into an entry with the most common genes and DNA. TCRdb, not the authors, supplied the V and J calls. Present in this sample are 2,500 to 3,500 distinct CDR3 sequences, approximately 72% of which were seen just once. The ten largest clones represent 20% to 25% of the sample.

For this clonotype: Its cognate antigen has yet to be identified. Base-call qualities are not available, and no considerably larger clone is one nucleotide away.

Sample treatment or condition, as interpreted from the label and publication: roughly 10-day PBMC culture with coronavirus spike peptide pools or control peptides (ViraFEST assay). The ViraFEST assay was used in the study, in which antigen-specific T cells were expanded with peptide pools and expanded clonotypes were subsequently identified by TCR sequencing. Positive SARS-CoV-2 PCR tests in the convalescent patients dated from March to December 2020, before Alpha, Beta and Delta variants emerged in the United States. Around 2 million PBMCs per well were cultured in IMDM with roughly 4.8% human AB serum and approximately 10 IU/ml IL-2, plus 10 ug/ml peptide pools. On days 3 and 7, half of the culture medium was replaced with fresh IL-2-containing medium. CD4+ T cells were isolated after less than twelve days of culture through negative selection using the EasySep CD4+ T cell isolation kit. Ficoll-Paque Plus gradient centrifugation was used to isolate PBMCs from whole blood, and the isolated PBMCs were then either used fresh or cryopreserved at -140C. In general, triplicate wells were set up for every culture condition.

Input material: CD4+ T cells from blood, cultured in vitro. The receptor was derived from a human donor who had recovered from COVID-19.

The CDR3 region: CASSLVRSYEQYF. The base sequence is TGTGCCAGCAGTCTGGTCCGCTCCTACGAGCAGTACTTC. The chain joins TRBV6-1 to TRBJ2-7; no D segment can be confidently identified. The germline V gene provides CDR1 MNHNS and CDR2 SASEGT. The CDR3 spans 13 residues, from the cysteine through the phenylalanine. Only CDR3 DNA is held: 39 bases, read in frame from base 1. V loses 5 bases, J loses 0 bases, and the germline ends lie 8 bases apart.